The subject of this entry is one T cell receptor beta chain. The antigen is undetermined. The entry originates in a study of cytomegalovirus exposure and HLA in healthy donors. Study details: Drawn from HLA-typed donors, approximately 86 million unique TCRs were held in an early data release.

Regarding the study as a whole: Links to common viral pathogens appeared, in a later analysis, for several of the most significant clusters. One cluster of highly shared sequence variants probably arose as a sequencing artifact.

The PCR used 60 Vbeta and 13 Jbeta primers. Authors' processing steps: In a later analysis, some 80 million unique TCR beta chains included roughly 11 million shared by two or more donors. Measured with immunoSEQ multiplex PCR; TCRdb has only the in-frame clones, and not every one. The V and J calls and clone size were taken over from that table, and D and trimming were inferred from the DNA. The table has 180,000 or so clones, approximately 9.5% seen once. With 0 bases removed from V and 5 bases from J, the gap between germline ends came to 14 bases. Germline V CDR1 and CDR2: SGHRS, YFSETQ. This CDR3 region has 16 residues.

Material for sequencing was PBMCs. The receptor's source is a woman in her twenties or thirties in good health and CMV-seropositive. The chain links TRBV5-1 to TRBJ1-4, with D possibly TRBD1 on 6 matching bases. CDR3 DNA sequence: TGCGCCAGCAGCTTGGCCGGGGGGACATCCAATGAAAAACTGTTTTTT. It specifies CASSLAGGTSNEKLFF. The full variable domain, in which reference TRBV5-1 and TRBJ1-4 provide the parts outside the CDR3, is KAGVTQTPRYLIKTRGQQVTLSCSPISGHRSVSWYQQTPGQGLQFLFEYFSETQRNKGNFPGRFSGRQFSNSRSEMNVSTLELGDSALYLCASSLAGGTSNEKLFFGSGTQLSVL.